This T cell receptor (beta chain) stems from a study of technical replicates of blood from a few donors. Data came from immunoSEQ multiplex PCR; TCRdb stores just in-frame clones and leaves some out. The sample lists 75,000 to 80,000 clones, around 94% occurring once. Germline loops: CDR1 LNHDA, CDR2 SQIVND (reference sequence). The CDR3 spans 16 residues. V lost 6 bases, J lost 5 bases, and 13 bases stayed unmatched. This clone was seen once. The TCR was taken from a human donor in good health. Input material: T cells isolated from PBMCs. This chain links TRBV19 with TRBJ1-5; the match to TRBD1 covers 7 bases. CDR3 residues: CASRAYYRGLDQPQHF. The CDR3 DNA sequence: TGTGCCAGTAGGGCCTACTACAGGGGATTGGATCAGCCCCAGCATTTT. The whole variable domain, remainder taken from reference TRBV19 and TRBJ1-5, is DGGITQSPKYLFRKEGQNVTLSCEQNLNHDAMYWYRQDPGQGLRLIYYSQIVNDFQKGDIAEGYSVSREKKESFPLTVTSAQKNPTAFYLCASRAYYRGLDQPQHFGDGTRLSIL.